This T cell receptor beta chain was sequenced for a study of Ad26.COV2.S vaccination and SARS-CoV-2 variants. Study-wide points: Non-spike TCR breadth showed similarity between vaccine and placebo recipients.

This clone appeared a few times. Its antigen is unidentified. At the DNA level, this CDR3 is encoded by other sequences in the same sample as well. TCRdb keeps only in-frame clones here, not all; method: immunoSEQ multiplex PCR. Of 300,000 to 500,000 clones listed, roughly nine tenths were seen once; the top ten hold about 3.6%. The treatment was: some 19 received Ad26.COV2.S at low or high dose, single or two shots; about five received placebo; per-sample allocation not given. Sampling was performed 63 days after the first vaccine or placebo injection. Wuhan-strain spike was delivered by a replication-incompetent Ad26 vector. V was pared by 0 bases and J by 2 bases, with 7 bases between. The CDR3 consists of 14 residues. From germline, CDR1 is MNHEY and CDR2 SVGAGI.

The source of this sequence is a person between 18 and 65 years old who received the Ad26.COV2.S COVID-19 vaccine or a placebo. The sample was peripheral blood, taken in a trial of Ad26.COV2.S vaccine versus placebo. The chain recombines TRBV6-5 with TRBJ1-2, with a tentative D call TRBD1 (6 bases). The CDR3 sequence is CASSYSRGNYGYTF. The CDR3 coding sequence is TGTGCCAGCAGTTACTCGAGGGGGAACTATGGCTACACCTTC.